Listed below are T cell receptor beta chains from one sample, sequenced in a study of patients and donors after allogeneic stem cell transplantation. Each CDR3 protein is one row after TCRdb ran MiXCR on the RT-PCR reads. This table holds roughly 230,000 distinct CDR3 sequences, around 14% found once. The sequenced sample was blood, either unsorted or a sorted T cell fraction (not recorded which). The receptors come from a human donor who was either an allogeneic HSCT recipient or a stem cell or donor lymphocyte infusion donor (not recorded which). It is not recorded whose cells these are; they may come from a transplant donor. Each CDR3 is given with its conserved first and last residue. Each record gives: J gene, V gene, CDR3 protein.

j_gene: TRBJ2-3; v_gene: TRBV18; CDR3aa: CASSPRREGTDTQYF
j_gene: TRBJ2-3; v_gene: TRBV20-1; CDR3aa: CSASGVAGTSTDTQYF
j_gene: TRBJ1-1; v_gene: TRBV4-1; CDR3aa: CASSHNRQKNTEAFF
j_gene: TRBJ2-1; v_gene: TRBV7-8; CDR3aa: CASSSQGLYNEQFF
j_gene: TRBJ2-2; v_gene: TRBV12-3/TRBV12-4; CDR3aa: CATARSQLNTGELFF
j_gene: TRBJ2-5; v_gene: TRBV20-1; CDR3aa: CSVRTSGAEGTQYF
j_gene: TRBJ1-1; v_gene: TRBV2; CDR3aa: CASSEATVANTEAFF
j_gene: TRBJ1-4; v_gene: TRBV4-3; CDR3aa: CASSQVDGKLFF
j_gene: TRBJ1-1; v_gene: TRBV3-1; CDR3aa: CASSQQTNTEAFF
j_gene: TRBJ1-6; v_gene: TRBV5-1; CDR3aa: CASSLSGTGSALHF
j_gene: TRBJ2-3; v_gene: TRBV5-1; CDR3aa: CASSWTEILAANTDTQYF
j_gene: TRBJ2-3; v_gene: TRBV7-2; CDR3aa: CATLERASADTQYF
j_gene: TRBJ2-7; v_gene: TRBV19; CDR3aa: CASSGLSYEQYF
j_gene: TRBJ2-5; v_gene: TRBV7-2; CDR3aa: CASSLFGQEGETQYF
j_gene: TRBJ2-3; v_gene: TRBV24-1; CDR3aa: CATSSGGATDTQYF
j_gene: TRBJ1-1; v_gene: TRBV30; CDR3aa: CAWNVGWGANTEAFF
j_gene: TRBJ2-7; v_gene: TRBV11-2; CDR3aa: CASSLAPDRAHEQYF
j_gene: TRBJ1-3; v_gene: TRBV7-6; CDR3aa: CASSLKTGAGNTIYF
j_gene: TRBJ2-1; v_gene: TRBV6-1; CDR3aa: CASSEQSHNEQFF
j_gene: TRBJ1-2; v_gene: TRBV18; CDR3aa: CASSPRQGDYGYTF
j_gene: TRBJ1-3; v_gene: TRBV20-1; CDR3aa: CSATQKPGNTIYF
j_gene: TRBJ2-7; v_gene: TRBV11-2; CDR3aa: CASPQEAPYEQYF
j_gene: TRBJ2-5; v_gene: TRBV5-1; CDR3aa: CASSLGSGRAVETQYF
j_gene: TRBJ1-6; v_gene: TRBV6-1; CDR3aa: CASLPPSYNSPLHF
j_gene: TRBJ2-1; v_gene: TRBV4-2; CDR3aa: CASSQGPLGYNEQFF
j_gene: TRBJ2-3; v_gene: TRBV5-5; CDR3aa: CASSNSPLSTDTQYF
j_gene: TRBJ2-7; v_gene: TRBV15; CDR3aa: CATSRDEGHYEQYF
j_gene: TRBJ2-1; v_gene: TRBV5-1; CDR3aa: CASSAGVLNEQFF
j_gene: TRBJ2-3; v_gene: TRBV5-1; CDR3aa: CASSSDRIGTDTQYF
j_gene: TRBJ2-3; v_gene: TRBV2; CDR3aa: CASKGQGTDTQYF
j_gene: TRBJ1-2; v_gene: TRBV5-4; CDR3aa: CASSAQGGQGEGYGYTF
j_gene: TRBJ2-1; v_gene: TRBV20-1; CDR3aa: CSAERAESLWGNEQFF
j_gene: TRBJ2-7; v_gene: TRBV5-1; CDR3aa: CASSTGQGEIYEQYF
j_gene: TRBJ2-1; v_gene: TRBV5-1; CDR3aa: CASSLGQRNEQFF
j_gene: TRBJ2-2; v_gene: TRBV28; CDR3aa: CATIQGNTGELFF
j_gene: TRBJ1-1; v_gene: TRBV5-8; CDR3aa: CASKLTGVNTEAFF
j_gene: TRBJ2-7; v_gene: TRBV6-1; CDR3aa: CASTMTGASYEQYF
j_gene: TRBJ1-1; v_gene: TRBV20-1; CDR3aa: CSARPGTGMNTEAFF
j_gene: TRBJ1-6; v_gene: TRBV6-5; CDR3aa: CASSYDNNSPLHF
j_gene: TRBJ2-1; v_gene: TRBV20-1; CDR3aa: CSAKPRTSGVHEQFF
j_gene: TRBJ1-2; v_gene: TRBV25-1; CDR3aa: CASSETGEGGYTF
j_gene: TRBJ2-7; v_gene: TRBV29-1; CDR3aa: CSVLLRQATYEQYF
j_gene: TRBJ2-2; v_gene: TRBV7-9; CDR3aa: CASSLSTNTGELFF
j_gene: TRBJ2-3; v_gene: TRBV20-1; CDR3aa: CSAGGAGGIDTQYF
j_gene: TRBJ1-1; v_gene: TRBV12-3/TRBV12-4; CDR3aa: CASSFGGVMNTEAFF
j_gene: TRBJ2-3; v_gene: TRBV24-1; CDR3aa: CATSDPKSGGHNTQYF
j_gene: TRBJ1-1; v_gene: TRBV7-2; CDR3aa: CASSLGRLMSLNTEAFF
j_gene: TRBJ2-1; v_gene: TRBV14; CDR3aa: CASSRTSSLYNEQFF
j_gene: TRBJ2-2; v_gene: TRBV4-2; CDR3aa: CASSQEGTSGGALSTGELFF